This TCR beta chain stems from a study of cytomegalovirus exposure and HLA in healthy donors. Broader study findings: The authors excluded some V segments, including TRBV6-2 and TRBV6-3, as indistinguishable.

Comments on this clone: The antigen is not known.

With 60 Vbeta and 13 Jbeta primers, the PCR was carried out. Sequencing was performed with immunoSEQ multiplex PCR; in TCRdb, only in-frame clones are kept and a portion is missing. The table records under 200,000 clones, less than 90% of them present only once. CDR1 and CDR2 (germline): SGHRS, YFSETQ. This CDR3 has 15 amino acids. The rearrangement links TRBV5-1 to TRBJ2-5; D may be TRBD1 (6 bases). The end of the DNA is better explained by TRBJ2-7, so the J call may be wrong. This TCR came from a boy aged 2-15 years in good health and CMV-seronegative. The sample was PBMCs. The CDR3 DNA follows: TGCGCCAGCAGCTTTCGACAGGAAGTCGGCTACGAGCAGTACTTC. Amino acids: CASSFRQEVGYEQYF.